The 24 T cell receptor beta chains below were found in one sample sequenced in a study of shared clonotypes between healthy human individuals. CD45RO-negative cells were positively selected for CCR7, leaving out terminally differentiated effector memory CD45RA+ cells. Profiling relied on immunoSEQ multiplex PCR, and the TCRdb table lists in-frame clones only, not all of them. The sample has about 2 million clones; roughly 95% are singletons. The sample comprised naive CD8+ T cells sorted from blood. Receptor source: a man between 18 and 29 years old in good health.

With regard to this clone: This CDR3 is also generated by other DNA sequences in the sample. The CDR3 sequence: CASSPQGSYEQYF. The CDR3 DNA sequence: TGTGCCAGCAGTCCACAGGGTTCCTACGAGCAGTACTTC. This chain links TRBV6-6 with TRBJ2-7; weak D call: TRBD1 (6 bases). V was pared by 5 bases and J by 1 base, with 9 bases between. The CDR3 is made up of 13 amino acids. Germline V CDR1 and CDR2: MNHNY, SVGAGI (reference sequence).

The V and J genes are TRBV2 and TRBJ2-2; the D is unclear. This CDR3 has 16 amino acids. V was pared by 5 bases and J by 0 bases, with 13 bases between. CDR1 and CDR2 from the germline V gene are SNHLY and FYNNEI. For the CDR3, the DNA is TGTGCCAGCAGTCCCGGTCTGGATCCGAACACCGGGGAGCTGTTTTTT. It encodes CASSPGLDPNTGELFF.

The genes are TRBV2 and TRBJ2-7, with TRBD2 as a possible D gene (5 bases). Trimming left V 2 bases short and J 5 bases short, with 13 bases between. This CDR3 is 14 amino acids long. Germline V CDR1 and CDR2: SNHLY, FYNNEI. CDR3 in amino acids: CASSEPGIGNEQYF. The CDR3 coding sequence is TGTGCCAGCAGTGAACCGGGGATTGGCAACGAGCAGTACTTC. Using reference TRBV2 and TRBJ2-7 for the parts outside the CDR3, the full variable domain is EPEVTQTPSHQVTQMGQEVILRCVPISNHLYFYWYRQILGQKVEFLVSFYNNEISEKSEIFDDQFSVERPDGSNFTLKIRSTKLEDSAMYFCASSEPGIGNEQYFGPGTRLTVT.

This chain joins TRBV19 and TRBJ2-2; D not resolved. Per germline, CDR1 LNHDA and CDR2 SQIVND (reference sequence). V lost 7 bases, J lost 7 bases, and 7 bases lay in between. The CDR3 consists of 11 residues. The CDR3 sequence is CASNFGGELFF. CDR3 bases: TGTGCCAGTAACTTCGGCGGGGAGCTGTTTTTT.

V and J are TRBV7-9 and TRBJ2-2; TRBD2 matches at 10 bases. This CDR3 is built from 18 residues. Germline CDR1 is SEHNR and CDR2 is FQNEAQ (reference sequence). V trimming: 4 bases; J trimming: 5 bases; junction bases outside the gene matches: 13. CDR3: CASSSPASGSVGTGELFF. DNA of the CDR3: TGTGCCAGCAGCTCCCCGGCTAGCGGGAGCGTCGGGACCGGGGAGCTGTTTTTT.

The rearrangement links TRBV10-2 to TRBJ2-1; D gene uncertain. Trimming stripped 4 bases from V and 8 bases from J, with 3 bases between. Germline CDR1 reads WSHSY; CDR2 reads SAAADI. The length of the CDR3 is 10 residues. The CDR3 nucleotides are TGCGCCAGCAGTGCGGATGAGCAGTTCTTC. Encoded protein: CASSADEQFF.

CDR3 loop: CASTYEAVGTEAFF. In DNA form, the CDR3 reads TGCGCCAGCACCTATGAGGCAGTTGGGACTGAAGCTTTCTTT. V is TRBV4-3 and J is TRBJ1-1; D is unresolved. The V and J ends lost 7 bases and 5 bases respectively, with 17 bases between them. CDR3 size: 14 residues. Germline CDR1 and CDR2: LGHNA and YSLEER.

V usage is TRBV4-2 and J usage is TRBJ2-7, with 9 bases fitting TRBD1. V shed 1 base and J 0 bases; nucleotides not matched to a gene: 4. Looked up from germline, CDR1 is LGHNA and CDR2 is YNFKEQ. The CDR3 has 16 residues. The CDR3 DNA reads TGTGCCAGCAGCCAAGTGGGGACAGGGAGCTCCTACGAGCAGTACTTC. This encodes CASSQVGTGSSYEQYF.

The rearrangement links TRBV9 to TRBJ2-7; D unresolved. Trimming took off 0 bases at V and 5 bases at J, with 9 bases between the two ends. The CDR3 covers 13 residues. Looked up from germline, CDR1 is SGDLS and CDR2 is YYNGEE. The DNA for the CDR3 is TGTGCCAGCAGCGTAGGTAACACGAACGAGCAGTACTTC. Translation gives CASSVGNTNEQYF.

The count of this clone is one. The CDR3 DNA follows: TGTGCCAGCAGCTTGGTGGAGGGACTCTACAATGAGCAGTTCTTC. Its translation: CASSLVEGLYNEQFF. The chain couples TRBV5-8 to TRBJ2-1; tentative D call: TRBD2 (6 bases). Germline V gene data show CDR1 as SGHTS and CDR2 as YDEGEE. Between the trimmed V and J ends, which lost 0 bases and 3 bases, there was a span of 10 bases. This CDR3 has 15 residues.

V usage is TRBV11-2 and J usage is TRBJ1-2; D perhaps matches TRBD1 (5 bases). CDR3 length: 16 amino acids. Germline lookup yields CDR1 SGHAT and CDR2 FQNNGV. V was cut by 4 bases and J by 7 bases, with 22 bases left in between. CDR3 sequence reads: CASSSSPPDTTIGYTF. DNA of the CDR3: TGTGCCAGCAGCTCCTCCCCCCCGGACACGACTATTGGCTACACCTTC.

This clone appeared once. The gene calls are TRBV6-1 and TRBJ2-1; D is unresolved. The CDR3 is 14 residues long. Looked up from germline, CDR1 is MNHNS and CDR2 is SASEGT. Trimming stripped 7 bases from V and 6 bases from J, with 16 bases between. CDR3 amino acids: CASIEDGLFNEQFF. The CDR3 DNA sequence: TGTGCCAGCATCGAGGATGGCCTCTTCAATGAGCAGTTCTTC.

CDR3 nucleotide sequence: TGTGCCAGCCGACAGGGGGCTGTTTACGAGCAGTACTTC. The encoded protein is CASRQGAVYEQYF. The rearrangement links TRBV28 to TRBJ2-7; 10 bases line up with TRBD1. Per the germline V gene, CDR1 is MDHEN and CDR2 is SYDVKM. This CDR3 contains 13 residues. Trimming removed 8 bases from V and 4 bases from J; junction bases left unmatched: 5.

The chain recombines TRBV7-3 with TRBJ2-1; TRBD1 matches at 8 bases. Germline assignment: CDR1 SGHTA and CDR2 FQGTGA. Trimming cost V 6 bases and J 1 base; bases outside gene matches: 5. The CDR3 length is 15 residues. The CDR3 protein is CASRPQGASYNEQFF. The CDR3 coding sequence is TGTGCCAGCAGGCCCCAGGGGGCTTCCTACAATGAGCAGTTCTTC.

The CDR3 sequence is CSAQIWVLEGAGTEAFF. The CDR3 DNA follows: TGCAGCGCCCAAATCTGGGTGCTCGAGGGGGCCGGCACTGAAGCTTTCTTT. The chain carries TRBV29-1 and TRBJ1-1; TRBD1 matches at 7 bases. The CDR3 runs to 17 residues. Looked up from germline, CDR1 is SQVTM and CDR2 is ANQGSEA. With 7 bases clipped from V and 4 bases from J, the junction kept 21 bases outside the gene matches.

The chain has TRBV18 and TRBJ2-7; D gene unclear. Germline assignment: CDR1 KGHSH and CDR2 LQKENI. V was pared by 4 bases and J by 6 bases, with 16 bases between. CDR3 length: 14 amino acids. In nucleotides, the CDR3 is TGTGCCAGCTCACATCCCACTTTATTTCCCGAGCAGTACTTC. Translated, it gives CASSHPTLFPEQYF.

The rearrangement uses TRBV13 and TRBJ1-1; D gene ambiguous. The CDR3 has 12 residues. Germline CDR1 and CDR2: PRHDT and FYEKMQ (reference sequence). V was cut by 5 bases and J by 1 base, with 5 bases left in between. CDR3 loop: CASSPQNTEAFF. The DNA for the CDR3 is TGTGCCAGCAGCCCCCAGAACACTGAAGCTTTCTTT.

The chain couples TRBV6-5 to TRBJ2-7; 8 positions match TRBD2. From germline, CDR1 is MNHEY and CDR2 SVGAGI. This CDR3 is built from 12 residues. V lost 11 bases, J lost 0 bases, and 3 bases stayed unmatched. In nucleotides, the CDR3 is TGTGCCGCGGGGGGTAGCTCCTACGAGCAGTACTTC. This translates into CAAGGSSYEQYF.

The chain combines TRBV4-3 with TRBJ2-2; TRBD2 is a possible D gene (5 bases). Trimming pared 7 bases from V and 4 bases from J, leaving 16 bases between. This CDR3 has 15 amino acids. The V gene's germline CDR1 is LGHNA and CDR2 YSLEER. DNA of the CDR3: TGCGCCAGCAACAAACTAGGCTCGGGCACCGGGGAGCTGTTTTTT. Encoded protein: CASNKLGSGTGELFF.

The chain employs TRBV12-5 and TRBJ2-7; the D call may be TRBD1 or TRBD2 (5 bases each). Deletions cut 3 bases from V and 6 bases from J, with 9 bases between. CDR1 and CDR2 from the germline V gene are LGHNT and FRNRAP. This CDR3 has 12 residues. The CDR3 region has the DNA TGTGCTAGTGGTTTTATGGGGGTCGAGCAGTACTTC. It codes for CASGFMGVEQYF. Drawing the rest from reference TRBV12-5 and TRBJ2-7, the complete variable domain is DARVTQTPRHKVTEMGQEVTMRCQPILGHNTVFWYRQTMMQGLELLAYFRNRAPLDDSGMPKDRFSAEMPDATLATLKIQPSEPRDSAVYFCASGFMGVEQYFGPGTRLTVT.

V is TRBV9 and J is TRBJ2-2, with D possibly TRBD1 on 6 matching bases. The germline V and J ends were trimmed by 3 bases and 4 bases, with 10 bases remaining between them. This CDR3 region has 14 residues. Germline V lookup: CDR1 SGDLS, CDR2 YYNGEE. CDR3 bases: TGTGCCAGCAGCGGCCAACAGGGCACCGGGGAGCTGTTTTTT. Its protein product is CASSGQQGTGELFF.

The rearrangement links TRBV4-1 to TRBJ2-1; unclear D gene. The CDR3 totals 13 residues. The germline CDR1 and CDR2 sequences are MGHRA and YSYEKL. Trimming took 4 bases from V and 6 from J, leaving 10 bases between them. Here the CDR3 reads CASSPRWPNEQFF. The CDR3 DNA sequence: TGCGCCAGCAGCCCGCGGTGGCCCAATGAGCAGTTCTTC.

V and J are TRBV2 and TRBJ2-3; D is uncertain. The CDR3 has 13 residues. V was shortened by 3 bases and J by 1 base, with 5 bases between the two germline ends. The germline V gene has CDR1 SNHLY and CDR2 FYNNEI. The chain's CDR3 is CASSDYGTDTQYF. The CDR3 bases are TGTGCCAGCAGTGACTACGGCACAGATACGCAGTATTTT.

In nucleotides, the CDR3 is TGTGCCAGTAGTATTACCGGACAGGTACAAGAGACCCAGTACTTC. Protein: CASSITGQVQETQYF. The chain has TRBV19 and TRBJ2-5; TRBD1 matches 7 bases. V was pared by 3 bases and J by 2 bases, with 6 bases of the junction left unmatched. CDR3 length: 15 amino acids. Germline V lookup: CDR1 LNHDA, CDR2 SQIVND (reference sequence).